This passage covers 30 T cell receptor beta chains from one sample sequenced in a study of shared clonotypes between healthy human individuals. The protocol was immunoSEQ multiplex PCR, while the TCRdb copy is restricted to in-frame clones and leaves out a portion. The sample has under 2,000,000 clones, roughly 95% seen once; the top ten hold more than 0.9%. In the naive CD8 group, cells lacked CD45RO and were positively selected for CCR7, so terminally differentiated effector memory CD45RA+ cells were left out. The specimen sequenced was naive CD8+ T cells sorted from blood. Receptors originate from a man between 18 and 29 years old in good health.

The V and J genes are TRBV7-8 and TRBJ2-7; TRBD2 might be the D (5 bases). Germline lookup yields CDR1 SGHVS and CDR2 FQNEAQ. The CDR3 extends over 17 amino acids. With 5 bases removed from V and 5 bases from J, the gap between germline ends came to 25 bases. In DNA, the CDR3 is TGTGCCAGCAGCCCCAGTTTAGAGGGCCTGGGGTTCGACGAGCAGTACTTC. Encoded protein: CASSPSLEGLGFDEQYF. Complete variable domain (other parts from reference TRBV7-8 and TRBJ2-7): GAGVSQSPRYKVAKRGQDVALRCDPISGHVSLFWYQQALGQGPEFLTYFQNEAQLDKSGLPSDRFFAERPEGSVSTLKIQRTQQEDSAVYLCASSPSLEGLGFDEQYFGPGTRLTVT.

V gene TRBV11-3 combines with J gene TRBJ2-7; the D is unclear. Trimming cost V 0 bases and J 6 bases, with 12 bases left between them. This CDR3 has 14 amino acids. Germline V gene sequence: CDR1 SGHNT, CDR2 YENEEA. The CDR3 bases are TGTGCCAGCAGCTTAGATCATCTGGGCTCCGAGCAGTACTTC. This translates into CASSLDHLGSEQYF.

The V gene is TRBV13, the J gene TRBJ2-1, with 7 bases that match TRBD2. The length of the CDR3 is 16 residues. Germline trimming cut 5 bases from V and 6 bases from J; bases unmatched to any gene: 13. From germline, CDR1 is PRHDT and CDR2 FYEKMQ (reference sequence). CDR3: CASSTPYREVSNEQFF. The CDR3, as DNA: TGTGCCAGCAGCACCCCCTACCGGGAGGTTAGCAATGAGCAGTTCTTC.

The genes are TRBV7-6 and TRBJ2-1; D gene ambiguous. The CDR3 length is 12 residues. CDR1 and CDR2 from the germline V gene are SGHVS and FNYEAQ. V lost 5 bases to trimming and J lost 3 bases, with 5 bases between them. Written as DNA, the CDR3 is TGTGCCAGCAGCCCCGACTACAATGAGCAGTTCTTC. It is translated as CASSPDYNEQFF. Full variable domain (rest looked up from reference TRBV7-6 and TRBJ2-1): GAGVSQSPRYKVTKRGQDVALRCDPISGHVSLYWYRQALGQGPEFLTYFNYEAQQDKSGLPNDRFSAERPEGSISTLTIQRTEQRDSAMYRCASSPDYNEQFFGPGTRLTVL.

Note on this clone: Other DNA sequences in this specimen translate into the identical CDR3. This chain links TRBV6-5 with TRBJ2-2; TRBD2 might be the D (5 bases). The length of the CDR3 is 14 residues. CDR1 MNHEY and CDR2 SVGAGI come from the germline V gene. V gave up 2 bases and J gave up 6 bases, with 10 bases separating them. CDR3 nucleotide sequence: TGTGCCAGCAGTTACGAGGTCGGGGCCGGGGAGCTGTTTTTT. The encoded protein is CASSYEVGAGELFF.

With regard to this clone: Compared with germline, one end of the junction differs, possibly owing to a read error. J is TRBJ2-1 and V is TRBV27; TRBD1 matches at 8 bases. This CDR3 has 14 amino acids. Germline values: CDR1 MNHEY, CDR2 SMNVEV (reference sequence). The CDR3 DNA reads as TGTGCCACCAGTAGGCAGGGGGCGACTAGGGAGCAGTTCTTC. Residues: CATSRQGATREQFF.

As for this clone: Other DNA sequences in the same sample also yield this CDR3. The V and J genes are TRBV19 and TRBJ2-1; 7 bases line up with TRBD2. After removal of 2 bases from V and 6 bases from J, the junction contained 4 bases not matched to a gene. CDR1 is LNHDA, CDR2 SQIVND, per germline (reference sequence). CDR3 length: 14 amino acids. CDR3 sequence: CASSIIGGGNEQFF. CDR3 in DNA: TGTGCCAGTAGTATAATTGGCGGGGGCAATGAGCAGTTCTTC.

Notes on this clone: Other DNA sequences in this specimen translate into the identical CDR3. J is TRBJ2-7 and V is TRBV19; D may be TRBD2 (6 bases). Germline loops: CDR1 LNHDA, CDR2 SQIVND (reference sequence). Trimming pared 5 bases from V and 2 bases from J, leaving 13 bases between. CDR3 size: 14 residues. CDR3 DNA sequence: TGTGCCAGTAGTTTCGGGACTGGAACCTACGAGCAGTACTTC. Its protein is CASSFGTGTYEQYF.

This clone was seen a handful of times. Other DNA sequences of this sample code for an identical CDR3. The chain combines TRBV6-1 with TRBJ2-2, with D uncertain. V was trimmed by 6 bases and J by 3 bases, leaving 2 bases between them. The CDR3 is 11 amino acids. CDR1 MNHNS and CDR2 SASEGT come from the germline V gene. In DNA, the CDR3 is TGTGCCAGCAGAGACACCGGGGAGCTGTTTTTT. Protein sequence: CASRDTGELFF.

This clone was counted once. The chain combines TRBV27 with TRBJ1-5; 8 bases agree with TRBD1. CDR3 length equals 16 residues. The germline gives CDR1 MNHEY, CDR2 SMNVEV (reference sequence). V lost 5 bases, J lost 4 bases, and 10 bases stayed unmatched. The CDR3 region is CASSPITGGVNQPQHF. CDR3 nucleotides: TGTGCCAGCAGTCCTATCACAGGGGGAGTAAATCAGCCCCAGCATTTT.

DNA for the CDR3: TGTGCCAGCAGGTCGGTCGAGGGGATGTTGGGCAATCAGCCCCAGCATTTT. Translated: CASRSVEGMLGNQPQHF. This rearrangement joins TRBV5-8 to TRBJ1-5, with D possibly TRBD1 on 5 matching bases. Deletions cut 5 bases from V and 2 bases from J, with 20 bases between. CDR3 length equals 17 residues. Germline loops: CDR1 SGHTS, CDR2 YDEGEE. Filled out from reference TRBV5-8 and TRBJ1-5, the complete variable domain reads EAGVTQSPTHLIKTRGQQATLRCSPISGHTSVYWYQQALGLGLQFLLWYDEGEERNRGNFPPRFSGRQFPNYSSELNVNALELEDSALYLCASRSVEGMLGNQPQHFGDGTRLSIL.

The V gene is TRBV27, the J gene TRBJ2-2; possibly TRBD2 for D (7 bases). CDR1 is MNHEY and CDR2 is SMNVEV in the germline V gene (reference sequence). CDR3 length: 16 residues. With 7 bases removed from V and 4 bases from J, the gap between germline ends came to 19 bases. CDR3 nucleotides: TGTGCCAGCATCCCTTGGAGGGGGGGCGTCACCGGGGAGCTGTTTTTT. Translation: CASIPWRGGVTGELFF.

The chain employs TRBV7-8 and TRBJ2-7, with D perhaps TRBD1 (7 bases). Germline V lookup: CDR1 SGHVS, CDR2 FQNEAQ. CDR3 size: 14 residues. Between the trimmed V and J ends, which lost 4 bases and 2 bases, there was a span of 12 bases. In nucleotides, the CDR3 is TGTGCCAGCAGCTCAGGGGGGCGGACCTACGAGCAGTACTTC. Its translation: CASSSGGRTYEQYF.

The rearrangement uses TRBV5-1 and TRBJ2-2, with D uncertain. Germline CDR1 reads SGHRS; CDR2 reads YFSETQ. Trimming pared 3 bases from V and 3 bases from J, leaving 12 bases between. The CDR3 length is 15 residues. The CDR3 reads CASSSPYSDTGELFF. The CDR3 DNA reads TGCGCCAGCAGCTCGCCGTACAGCGACACCGGGGAGCTGTTTTTT.

The chain employs TRBV6-5 and TRBJ2-2; no firm D call. V was clipped by 8 bases and J by 2 bases, with 3 bases between them. The CDR3 length is 11 residues. Germline V CDR1 and CDR2: MNHEY, SVGAGI. The CDR3 here is CASYNTGELFF. The CDR3 nucleotides are TGTGCCAGCTACAACACCGGGGAGCTGTTTTTT.

Concerning this clone: The same CDR3 also results from other DNA sequences found in this sample. The V gene is TRBV4-1, the J gene TRBJ2-7; D gene ambiguous. The germline V and J ends were trimmed by 3 bases and 0 bases, with 9 bases remaining between them. The germline V gene has CDR1 MGHRA and CDR2 YSYEKL. This CDR3 is 14 amino acids long. In nucleotides, the CDR3 is TGCGCCAGCAGCCAGGTCGTTGGCTCCTACGAGCAGTACTTC. Amino acid sequence: CASSQVVGSYEQYF.

V gene TRBV27 combines with J gene TRBJ1-6; a possible D gene is TRBD1 (6 bases). CDR1 and CDR2 from the germline V gene are MNHEY and SMNVEV (reference sequence). Between the trimmed V and J ends, which lost 6 bases and 7 bases, there was a span of 13 bases. The CDR3 runs 14 residues. The CDR3 loop is CASRTIGGNSPLHF. The CDR3 bases are TGTGCCAGCAGAACTATAGGGGGGAATTCACCCCTCCACTTT.

V is TRBV19 and J is TRBJ2-3, with TRBD2 as a possible D gene (6 bases). The CDR3 contains 15 residues. V lost 5 bases to trimming and J lost 7 bases, with 19 bases between them. Germline CDR1 is LNHDA and CDR2 is SQIVND (reference sequence). CDR3 in amino acids: CASSSPRTGDYTQYF. The CDR3 coding sequence is TGTGCCAGTAGTTCCCCAAGGACGGGGGATTATACGCAGTATTTT.

This chain connects TRBV4-3 to TRBJ2-1, with 7 positions matching TRBD2. Germline CDR1 LGHNA, CDR2 YSLEER. The CDR3 runs 15 residues. V shed 4 bases, J shed 2 bases, and the junction held 5 bases outside the gene matches. The CDR3: CASSPGLVAYNEQFF. The CDR3 region has the DNA TGCGCCAGCAGCCCCGGACTAGTGGCCTACAATGAGCAGTTCTTC.

CDR3 DNA sequence: TGTGCCAGCCGAAATTACTCCTACGAGCAGTACTTC. Protein product: CASRNYSYEQYF. The chain recombines TRBV18 with TRBJ2-7, with no clear D. CDR1 and CDR2 from the germline V gene are KGHSH and LQKENI. This CDR3 region has 12 residues. Trimming shortened V by 8 bases and J by 0 bases, and 8 bases separated the two germline ends.

The J gene is TRBJ2-7, the V gene TRBV4-1; D ambiguous. CDR1 MGHRA and CDR2 YSYEKL come from the germline V gene. V was clipped by 8 bases and J by 2 bases, with 19 bases between them. CDR3 length: 15 residues. The CDR3 sequence: CASSPLGGTTYEQYF. For the CDR3, the DNA is TGCGCCAGCTCCCCGCTTGGTGGCACCACCTACGAGCAGTACTTC.

This rearrangement joins TRBV7-6 to TRBJ2-3, with 15 bases lining up with TRBD2. The length of the CDR3 is 18 residues. Germline loops: CDR1 SGHVS, CDR2 FNYEAQ. V shed 4 bases, J shed 2 bases, and the junction held 7 bases outside the gene matches. The CDR3 sequence is CASSSGLAGGPNTDTQYF. DNA of the CDR3: TGTGCCAGCAGCTCCGGACTAGCGGGGGGGCCGAACACAGATACGCAGTATTTT.

This clone was counted between two and nine times. The chain carries TRBV5-1 and TRBJ1-1; 7 bases line up with TRBD1. CDR1 SGHRS and CDR2 YFSETQ come from the germline V gene. With V trimmed by 4 bases and J by 2 bases, 5 bases remained unmatched. The CDR3 contains 14 residues. CDR3 sequence reads: CASSERGPNTEAFF. The CDR3 DNA follows: TGCGCCAGCAGCGAAAGGGGGCCAAACACTGAAGCTTTCTTT.

This chain joins TRBV19 and TRBJ2-2; D is uncertain. The length of the CDR3 is 13 residues. Germline V lookup: CDR1 LNHDA, CDR2 SQIVND (reference sequence). Deletions cut 3 bases from V and 6 bases from J, with 8 bases between. This CDR3 reads CASSISFPGELFF. Written as DNA, the CDR3 is TGTGCCAGTAGTATCAGCTTTCCCGGGGAGCTGTTTTTT.

The gene calls are TRBV5-6 and TRBJ2-2; D gene uncertain. This CDR3 comprises 14 residues. V was pared by 1 base and J by 0 bases, with 4 bases between. The germline CDR1 and CDR2 sequences are SGHDT and YYEEEE. The CDR3 coding sequence is TGTGCCAGCAGCTTGTGGGCGAACACCGGGGAGCTGTTTTTT. Its translation is CASSLWANTGELFF.

This sequence joins TRBV7-9 and TRBJ2-7; TRBD1 agrees at 7 bases. The CDR3 is 17 amino acids. Trimming at V came to 5 bases and at J to 0 bases, leaving 13 bases not matched to a gene. In germline, CDR1 is SEHNR, CDR2 FQNEAQ (reference sequence). CDR3 region: CASSLSNQGVYSYEQYF. The CDR3 nucleotides are TGTGCCAGCAGCCTTTCAAACCAGGGGGTATACTCCTACGAGCAGTACTTC.

The V gene is TRBV5-1, the J gene TRBJ2-1; TRBD1 matches at 8 bases. The germline gives CDR1 SGHRS, CDR2 YFSETQ. There are 14 residues in the CDR3. Losses at the gene ends were 4 bases for V and 5 bases for J; bases not matched to a gene: 5. In DNA form, the CDR3 reads TGCGCCAGCAGCCTGCGACAGGGGCACAATGAGCAGTTCTTC. This gives the protein CASSLRQGHNEQFF.

The V gene is TRBV1, the J gene TRBJ2-7; the DNA was not compared with TRBD2, the D call given in the table. TRBV1 is a documented pseudogene. The CDR3 extends over 20 amino acids. CDR3 sequence (DNA): TGCACCAGCAGCCAAGAAGGTCGCACTAGCGGGGTCCTAAGCTCCTACGAGCAGTACTTC. Translated: CTSSQEGRTSGVLSSYEQYF.

Comments on this clone: This CDR3 is also generated by other DNA sequences in the sample. The chain uses TRBV7-8 and TRBJ2-7; 10 bases map to TRBD2. CDR1 and CDR2 (germline): SGHVS, FQNEAQ. With V trimmed by 1 base and J by 4 bases, 4 bases remained unmatched. The CDR3 length is 15 residues. DNA for the CDR3: TGTGCCAGCAGCTTAGGGCTAGCGGGAGTATACGAGCAGTACTTC. The encoded protein is CASSLGLAGVYEQYF.

The chain couples TRBV7-9 to TRBJ2-7; D perhaps matches TRBD1 (6 bases). V was shortened by 3 bases and J by 6 bases, with 15 bases between the two germline ends. The germline CDR1 and CDR2 sequences are SEHNR and FQNEAQ (reference sequence). The CDR3 covers 14 residues. This CDR3 is CASSFGGETAEQYF. The CDR3, as DNA: TGTGCCAGCAGCTTTGGGGGCGAAACGGCCGAGCAGTACTTC.